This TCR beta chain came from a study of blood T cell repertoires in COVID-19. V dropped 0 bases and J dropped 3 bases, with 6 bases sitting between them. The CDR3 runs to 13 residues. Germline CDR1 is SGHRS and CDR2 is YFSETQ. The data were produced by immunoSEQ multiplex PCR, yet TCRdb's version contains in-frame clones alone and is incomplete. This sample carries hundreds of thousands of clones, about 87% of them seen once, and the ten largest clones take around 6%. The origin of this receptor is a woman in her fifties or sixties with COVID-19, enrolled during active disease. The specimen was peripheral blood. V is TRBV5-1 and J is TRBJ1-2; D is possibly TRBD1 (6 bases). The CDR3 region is CASSLDRDYGYTF. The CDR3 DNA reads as TGCGCCAGCAGCTTGGACAGGGACTATGGCTACACCTTC.